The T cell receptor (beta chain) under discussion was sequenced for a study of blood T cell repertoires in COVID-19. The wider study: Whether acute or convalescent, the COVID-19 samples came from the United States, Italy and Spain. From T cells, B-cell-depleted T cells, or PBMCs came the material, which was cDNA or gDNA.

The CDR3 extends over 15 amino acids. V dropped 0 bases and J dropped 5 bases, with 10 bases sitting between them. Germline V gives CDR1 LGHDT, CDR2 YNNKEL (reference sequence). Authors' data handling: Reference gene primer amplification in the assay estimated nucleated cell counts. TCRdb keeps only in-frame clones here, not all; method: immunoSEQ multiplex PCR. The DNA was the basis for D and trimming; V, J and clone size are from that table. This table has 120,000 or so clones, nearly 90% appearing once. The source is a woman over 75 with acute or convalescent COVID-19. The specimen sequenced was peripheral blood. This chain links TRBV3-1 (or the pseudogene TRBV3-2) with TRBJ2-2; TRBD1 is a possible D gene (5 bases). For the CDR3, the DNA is TGTGCCAGCAGCCAAGAAGGGGTCGATACCGGGGAGCTGTTTTTT. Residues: CASSQEGVDTGELFF.